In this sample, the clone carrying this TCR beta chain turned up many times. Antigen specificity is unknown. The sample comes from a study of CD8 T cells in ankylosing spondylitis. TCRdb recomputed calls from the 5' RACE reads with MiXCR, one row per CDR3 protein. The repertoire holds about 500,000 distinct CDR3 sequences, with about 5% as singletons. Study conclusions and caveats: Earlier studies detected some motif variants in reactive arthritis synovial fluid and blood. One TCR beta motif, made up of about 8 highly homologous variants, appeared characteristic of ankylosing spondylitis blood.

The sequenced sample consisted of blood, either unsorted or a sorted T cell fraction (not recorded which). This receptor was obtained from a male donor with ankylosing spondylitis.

The CDR3: CSVEGHYTEAFF. CDR3 in DNA: TGCAGCGTTGAAGGACATTACACTGAAGCTTTCTTT. The chain recombines TRBV29-1 with TRBJ1-1; no clear D. The CDR3 runs 12 residues. Trimming left V 1 base short and J 3 bases short, with 6 bases between. CDR1 is SQVTM and CDR2 is ANQGSEA in the germline V gene. Together with reference TRBV29-1 and TRBJ1-1, the CDR3 gives the full variable domain: SAVISQKPSRDICQRGTSLTIQCQVDSQVTMMFWYRQQPGQSLTLIATANQGSEATYESGFVIDKFPISRPNLTFSTLTVSNMSPEDSSIYLCSVEGHYTEAFFGQGTRLTVV.